This entry lists 29 T cell receptor beta chains sequenced from one sample in a study of T cell clones after liver transplantation. TCRdb's table, derived via immunoSEQ multiplex PCR, lists solely in-frame clones and lacks some. The table records roughly 60,000 clones, less than 85% of them present only once. The sequencing here drew on CD4+ T cells from blood, taken at the approximately 16-month timepoint. The receptors stem from a human patient who received a liver transplant. The T cells may come from the graft donor.

This clone was observed a few times. The chain uses TRBV7-8 and TRBJ1-3; D not resolved. Germline CDR1 SGHVS, CDR2 FQNEAQ. The CDR3 sequence is 17 residues long. Trimming stripped 0 bases from V and 4 bases from J, with 16 bases between. In DNA form, the CDR3 reads TGTGCCAGCAGCTTAGCTGGCTGGGGAGCTCGGGGAAACACCATATATTTT. It codes for CASSLAGWGARGNTIYF.

The DNA of the CDR3 is TGTGCCAGCAGCGAAACCGCCTACGAGCAGTACTTC. This encodes CASSETAYEQYF. The genes are TRBV6-1 and TRBJ2-7; no clear D. Trimming cost V 6 bases and J 2 bases, with 8 bases left between them. This CDR3 has 12 amino acids. From germline, CDR1 is MNHNS and CDR2 SASEGT.

The rearrangement uses TRBV27 and TRBJ1-5; 7 bases align to TRBD1. Germline V lookup: CDR1 MNHEY, CDR2 SMNVEV (reference sequence). V was clipped by 3 bases and J by 7 bases; unmatched bases: 3. The CDR3 has 13 residues. The CDR3 protein is CASSLTGHQPQHF. The DNA of the CDR3 is TGTGCCAGCAGTTTGACAGGGCACCAGCCCCAGCATTTT.

The V gene is TRBV10-3, the J gene TRBJ1-5; no reliable D call. Germline V CDR1 and CDR2: ENHRY, SYGVKD. The ends were cut back, 7 bases at V and 5 bases at J, with 12 bases in the middle. This CDR3 region has 13 residues. For the CDR3, the DNA is TGTGCCATCACTCGTAGTGTAGATCAGCCCCAGCATTTT. Translation gives CAITRSVDQPQHF.

A single count supports this clone. The chain is built from TRBV2 and TRBJ2-5, with 11 bases that match TRBD2. The CDR3 is made up of 18 amino acids. Unmatched junction bases numbered 10, after V lost 2 bases and J lost 2 bases. Germline V gene sequence: CDR1 SNHLY, CDR2 FYNNEI. CDR3 in amino acids: CASSESTPGLAEQETQYF. The CDR3 nucleotides are TGTGCCAGCAGTGAATCGACTCCGGGACTAGCGGAACAAGAGACCCAGTACTTC.

The chain carries TRBV28 and TRBJ2-7, with D possibly being TRBD1 or TRBD2 (6 bases each). The length of the CDR3 is 17 residues. CDR1 and CDR2 (germline): MDHEN, SYDVKM. V was cut by 5 bases and J by 3 bases, with 23 bases left in between. The CDR3 sequence is CASSDPAGGTRSYEQYF. CDR3 nucleotides: TGTGCCAGCAGTGACCCGGCCGGCGGGACAAGGAGCTACGAGCAGTACTTC.

The chain has TRBV7-8 and TRBJ2-7; D possibly corresponds to TRBD2 (5 bases). Per the germline V gene, CDR1 is SGHVS and CDR2 is FQNEAQ. Trimming shortened V by 5 bases and J by 3 bases, and 11 bases separated the two germline ends. CDR3 length: 13 amino acids. The CDR3 nucleotides are TGTGCCAGCAGCGCGCGGACTTACTACGAGCAGTACGTC. Encoded protein: CASSARTYYEQYV.

V is TRBV5-1 and J is TRBJ1-1; TRBD1 agrees at 9 bases. CDR3 length: 14 residues. The J segment lost 4 bases and the V segment lost 4 bases, leaving 5 bases of the junction unmatched. The germline gives CDR1 SGHRS, CDR2 YFSETQ. This chain's CDR3 is CASSGDRASTEAFF. CDR3 DNA: TGCGCCAGCAGCGGGGACAGGGCTAGCACTGAAGCTTTCTTT.

The chain carries TRBV5-1 and TRBJ2-5; 7 positions match TRBD1. The CDR3 runs to 15 residues. Germline loops: CDR1 SGHRS, CDR2 YFSETQ. With 7 bases clipped from V and 2 bases from J, the junction kept 11 bases outside the gene matches. CDR3 sequence: CASGQQPGQQETQYF. CDR3 DNA: TGCGCCAGCGGGCAGCAACCGGGACAGCAAGAGACCCAGTACTTC.

CDR3 DNA: TGTGCCAGTAGCCATAGCAGGAGACAGGCTTCCACCGGGGAGCTGTTTTTT. Translation gives CASSHSRRQASTGELFF. V is TRBV19 and J is TRBJ2-2; tentatively, D is TRBD1 (6 bases). Germline loops: CDR1 LNHDA, CDR2 SQIVND (reference sequence). This CDR3 is 17 amino acids long. V gave up 6 bases and J gave up 4 bases, with 21 bases separating them. Full variable domain (rest looked up from reference TRBV19 and TRBJ2-2): DGGITQSPKYLFRKEGQNVTLSCEQNLNHDAMYWYRQDPGQGLRLIYYSQIVNDFQKGDIAEGYSVSREKKESFPLTVTSAQKNPTAFYLCASSHSRRQASTGELFFGEGSRLTVL.

The DNA of the CDR3 is TGCGCCAGCAGCCCATCGGACCCCGCCGGGGAGCTGTTTTTT. This encodes CASSPSDPAGELFF. This chain joins TRBV5-1 and TRBJ2-2; D is undetermined. With 4 bases removed from V and 6 bases from J, the gap between germline ends came to 13 bases. CDR1 and CDR2 (germline): SGHRS, YFSETQ. CDR3 length: 14 residues.

The V call is TRBV7-8, the J call TRBJ1-1; TRBD1 might be the D (5 bases). CDR3 length: 14 residues. Looked up from germline, CDR1 is SGHVS and CDR2 is FQNEAQ. Deletions cut 3 bases from V and 2 bases from J, with 10 bases between. CDR3 in amino acids: CASSLTETNTEAFF. DNA of the CDR3: TGTGCCAGCAGCTTGACAGAGACCAACACTGAAGCTTTCTTT. The full variable domain, its missing parts supplied by reference TRBV7-8 and TRBJ1-1, is GAGVSQSPRYKVAKRGQDVALRCDPISGHVSLFWYQQALGQGPEFLTYFQNEAQLDKSGLPSDRFFAERPEGSVSTLKIQRTQQEDSAVYLCASSLTETNTEAFFGQGTRLTVV.

The chain employs TRBV7-2 and TRBJ2-5; D is undetermined. V shed 2 bases and J shed 4 bases, with 5 bases lying between them. The CDR3 is 12 residues long. The germline gives CDR1 SGHTA, CDR2 FQGNSA. The CDR3 loop reads CASSLLTETQYF. The CDR3, as DNA: TGTGCCAGCAGCTTATTGACAGAGACCCAGTACTTC. Complete variable domain (other parts from reference TRBV7-2 and TRBJ2-5): GAGVSQSPSNKVTEKGKDVELRCDPISGHTALYWYRQSLGQGLEFLIYFQGNSAPDKSGLPSDRFSAERTGGSVSTLTIQRTQQEDSAVYLCASSLLTETQYFGPGTRLLVL.

This clone has only a few counts. The rearrangement joins TRBV28 to TRBJ2-1, with 7 bases lining up with TRBD1. The V segment lost 3 bases and the J segment 5 bases; nucleotides outside the gene matches: 10. The germline V gene has CDR1 MDHEN and CDR2 SYDVKM. The CDR3 contains 16 residues. CDR3 sequence: CASSFSGQERNNEQFF. For the CDR3, the DNA is TGTGCCAGCAGTTTCAGTGGACAGGAACGGAACAATGAGCAGTTCTTC.

This clone was seen a handful of times. The CDR3 nucleotides are TGTGCCAGCAGACCTAACACAGGGGGCACTGAAGCTTTCTTT. Translated: CASRPNTGGTEAFF. The chain combines TRBV11-3 with TRBJ1-1; the match to TRBD1 covers 8 bases. This CDR3 has 14 residues. Germline CDR1 is SGHNT and CDR2 is YENEEA. V was pared by 6 bases and J by 4 bases, with 7 bases of the junction left unmatched.

This clone was counted once. The V call is TRBV28, the J call TRBJ2-5, with D unclear. Germline V CDR1 and CDR2: MDHEN, SYDVKM. The CDR3 extends over 12 amino acids. The V end lost 5 bases, the J end lost 1 base, and 5 bases lay between the germline ends. In nucleotides, the CDR3 is TGTGCCAGCAGTCCACCCCAAGAGACCCAGTACTTC. This gives the protein CASSPPQETQYF.

The rearrangement links TRBV7-9 to TRBJ2-7, with D perhaps TRBD2 (5 bases). With 3 bases removed from V and 0 bases from J, the gap between germline ends came to 9 bases. The germline CDR1 and CDR2 sequences are SEHNR and FQNEAQ (reference sequence). The length of the CDR3 is 14 residues. The CDR3 loop reads CASSFGGSSYEQYV. In nucleotides, the CDR3 is TGTGCCAGCAGCTTTGGAGGCAGCTCCTACGAGCAGTACGTC.

The CDR3 spells CASKGQGAYTDTQYF. CDR3 bases: TGCGCCAGCAAGGGACAGGGGGCTTATACAGATACGCAGTATTTT. This chain joins TRBV5-1 and TRBJ2-3; 12 bases are shared with TRBD1. The germline V gene has CDR1 SGHRS and CDR2 YFSETQ. J lost 3 bases, V lost 6 bases, and 5 bases had no gene match. The CDR3 loop spans 15 amino acids.

The CDR3 sequence: CASRENREKTQYF. As DNA, the CDR3 is TGTGCCAGCAGGGAAAATAGGGAGAAAACGCAGTATTTT. The chain joins TRBV11-2 to TRBJ2-3; perhaps TRBD2 as D (5 bases). The CDR3 spans 13 residues. Germline V CDR1 and CDR2: SGHAT, FQNNGV. Trimming shortened V by 6 bases and J by 9 bases, and 16 bases separated the two germline ends. The whole variable domain, filled in from reference TRBV11-2 and TRBJ2-3, reads EAGVAQSPRYKIIEKRQSVAFWCNPISGHATLYWYQQILGQGPKLLIQFQNNGVVDDSQLPKDRFSAERLKGVDSTLKIQPAKLEDSAVYLCASRENREKTQYFGPGTRLTVL.

The chain is built from TRBV5-4 and TRBJ2-7; a weak D match, TRBD1 (6 bases). Germline loops: CDR1 SGHNT, CDR2 YYREEE (reference sequence). The V end lost 2 bases, the J end lost 0 bases, and 9 bases lay between the germline ends. This CDR3 has 14 amino acids. The CDR3 protein is CASSFRDTSYEQYF. As DNA, the CDR3 is TGTGCCAGCAGCTTCCGGGACACCTCCTACGAGCAGTACTTC.

The genes are TRBV5-1 and TRBJ1-1, with 10 nucleotides matching TRBD1. With V trimmed by 7 bases and J by 4 bases, 10 bases remained unmatched. Germline values: CDR1 SGHRS, CDR2 YFSETQ. The CDR3 consists of 15 residues. The CDR3 spells CASGLTGGMVTEAFF. CDR3 nucleotides: TGCGCCAGCGGACTGACAGGGGGCATGGTCACTGAAGCTTTCTTT.

This clone was counted a few times. Written as DNA, the CDR3 is TGTGCCAGCAGTGAAGGGCCGGGACAGACCTACACCTTC. Translation: CASSEGPGQTYTF. This rearrangement joins TRBV2 to TRBJ1-2; 7 nucleotides agree with TRBD1. V shed 1 base and J 10 bases; nucleotides not matched to a gene: 6. Germline V gives CDR1 SNHLY, CDR2 FYNNEI. The length of the CDR3 is 13 residues.

The chain combines TRBV28 with TRBJ1-4; 7 positions match TRBD1. The CDR3 totals 14 residues. J lost 4 bases, V lost 3 bases, and 2 bases had no gene match. CDR1 is MDHEN, CDR2 SYDVKM, per germline. The CDR3 sequence: CASSFGTVNEKLFF. The CDR3 region has the DNA TGTGCCAGCAGTTTTGGGACAGTTAATGAAAAACTGTTTTTT.

This clone was observed at least ten times. The rearrangement links TRBV27 to TRBJ1-3; TRBD1 matches 7 bases. The V and J ends lost 11 bases and 4 bases, in that order; junction bases with no gene match: 5. The CDR3 is 12 amino acids. Per germline, CDR1 MNHEY and CDR2 SMNVEV (reference sequence). CDR3 bases: TGTGCCGCGACAGGGATGGGAAACACCATATATTTT. This gives the protein CAATGMGNTIYF.

This chain links TRBV13 with TRBJ2-3; 15 positions agree with TRBD2. The CDR3 spans 17 residues. V was pared by 5 bases and J by 6 bases, with 9 bases of the junction left unmatched. CDR1 is PRHDT, CDR2 FYEKMQ, per germline (reference sequence). DNA of the CDR3: TGTGCCAGCAGCGGAAGGACTAGCGGGGGGGCCTCCGATACGCAGTATTTT. Translating it yields CASSGRTSGGASDTQYF.

The genes are TRBV19 and TRBJ2-5; TRBD1 matches 9 bases. V dropped 3 bases and J dropped 5; count of bases not matched to a gene: 19. The CDR3 spans 19 residues. CDR1 is LNHDA, CDR2 SQIVND, per germline (reference sequence). CDR3 residues: CASSITAPGQGSSVETQYF. The CDR3 bases are TGTGCCAGTAGTATCACAGCACCGGGACAGGGTTCTTCTGTGGAGACCCAGTACTTC.

V and J are TRBV27 and TRBJ2-7, with a possible D match to TRBD2 (6 bases). V lost 5 bases and J lost 5, with 10 bases in between. The germline gives CDR1 MNHEY, CDR2 SMNVEV (reference sequence). This CDR3 has 12 residues. The CDR3 here is CASSQEGHEQYF. The CDR3 coding sequence is TGTGCCAGCAGTCAGGAGGGGCACGAGCAGTACTTC.

Sample share makes this clone medium-sized. This chain uses TRBV9 with TRBJ1-2; D gene uncertain. V lost 0 bases and J lost 1, with 10 bases in between. The germline gives CDR1 SGDLS, CDR2 YYNGEE. The CDR3 is made up of 15 amino acids. CDR3 DNA sequence: TGTGCCAGCAGCGTAGGTGGGCAGAGTAACTATGGCTACACCTTC. This gives the protein CASSVGGQSNYGYTF.

This clone has a handful of counts. V gene TRBV30 combines with J gene TRBJ1-4, with D possibly TRBD1 on 6 matching bases. Germline V gene lookup returns CDR1 GTSNPN and CDR2 SVGIG (reference sequence). Trimming left V 6 bases short and J 3 bases short, with 8 bases between. The CDR3 has 12 amino acids. CDR3 in amino acids: CACRGSNEKLFF. CDR3 in DNA: TGTGCCTGCAGGGGTTCTAATGAAAAACTGTTTTTT.